These 30 T cell receptor beta chains were sequenced from one sample in a study of blood T cell repertoires in COVID-19 (dated by TCRdb to about 2020). Libraries were built with the immunoSEQ multiplex PCR assay. TCRdb took this table from immuneACCESS and kept in-frame rearrangements with V and J called. Such tables lack part of the clones; where checked against another copy, unresolved V genes explain under half of the gap, and the rest is unexplained. The table for this sample lists around 150,000 clones; around nine tenths of them were counted only once. The ten largest clones capture over 9% of the sample. Input material: peripheral blood. Source of these receptors: a woman aged 65 to 85 with COVID-19, enrolled during active disease.

The chain's CDR3 is CASSWLTLEAGEGNTIYF. Written as DNA, the CDR3 is TGTGCCAGCAGCTGGCTGACTCTTGAAGCCGGCGAGGGAAACACCATATATTTT. This chain links TRBV7-9 with TRBJ1-3; D gene unclear. Germline CDR1 is SEHNR and CDR2 is FQNEAQ (reference sequence). The CDR3 has 18 amino acids. V lost 4 bases, J lost 4 bases, and 23 bases lay in between.

The chain employs TRBV5-1 and TRBJ1-6; D not resolved. The CDR3 contains 12 residues. Germline CDR1 reads SGHRS; CDR2 reads YFSETQ. V was pared by 6 bases and J by 6 bases, with 7 bases between. The DNA of the CDR3 is TGCGCCAGCAATGAGGGTAATTCACCCCTCCACTTT. As protein: CASNEGNSPLHF.

The CDR3 nucleotides are TGTGCCAGCAGCTCCGGGGGACGGGCTCAAGAGACCCAGTACTTC. This translates into CASSSGGRAQETQYF. The chain links TRBV7-7 to TRBJ2-5, with a possible D match to TRBD2 (6 bases). Germline V lookup: CDR1 SSHAT, CDR2 FNYEAQ (reference sequence). Trimming stripped 4 bases from V and 2 bases from J, with 14 bases between. The CDR3 consists of 15 residues.

V usage is TRBV28 and J usage is TRBJ2-1, with D possibly matching TRBD1 (5 bases). The ends were cut back, 3 bases at V and 6 bases at J, with 6 bases in the middle. Per the germline V gene, CDR1 is MDHEN and CDR2 is SYDVKM. This CDR3 contains 12 residues. The CDR3 is CASSFQGNEQFF. The CDR3 DNA reads TGTGCCAGCAGTTTTCAGGGCAATGAGCAGTTCTTC.

The rearrangement uses TRBV7-9 and TRBJ2-7, with TRBD1 identical over 7 bases. Per the germline V gene, CDR1 is SEHNR and CDR2 is FQNEAQ (reference sequence). The CDR3 has 14 residues. Losses at the gene ends were 5 bases for V and 3 bases for J; bases not matched to a gene: 7. The chain's CDR3 is CASSQGQWNYEQYF. DNA for the CDR3: TGTGCCAGCAGCCAGGGACAGTGGAACTACGAGCAGTACTTC.

The rearrangement joins TRBV19 to TRBJ1-1, with a possible D match to TRBD1 (6 bases). The CDR3 extends over 16 amino acids. Germline-derived CDR1 and CDR2 are LNHDA and SQIVND (reference sequence). V dropped 3 bases and J dropped 1 base, with 15 bases sitting between them. The CDR3 nucleotides read TGTGCCAGTAGTATCCGTGTCACAGGGCCGAACACTGAAGCTTTCTTT. It specifies CASSIRVTGPNTEAFF.

The chain uses TRBV5-1 and TRBJ1-2; D is undetermined. This CDR3 contains 12 residues. CDR1 SGHRS and CDR2 YFSETQ come from the germline V gene. The V and J ends lost 7 bases and 7 bases respectively, with 14 bases between them. The CDR3: CASFREGAGYTF. For the CDR3, the DNA is TGCGCCAGCTTTCGCGAGGGTGCTGGCTACACCTTC.

J is TRBJ2-7 and V is TRBV5-1, with 9 positions matching TRBD2. Per the germline V gene, CDR1 is SGHRS and CDR2 is YFSETQ. J lost 2 bases, V lost 0 bases, and 3 bases had no gene match. The CDR3 sequence is 15 residues long. CDR3 DNA: TGCGCCAGCAGCTTGGGGGGCGGGGGGGCCTACGAGCAGTACTTC. Protein sequence: CASSLGGGGAYEQYF.

V and J are TRBV11-2 and TRBJ1-1; D not certain. CDR3 length equals 16 residues. Germline V gene sequence: CDR1 SGHAT, CDR2 FQNNGV. Trimming shortened V by 0 bases and J by 0 bases, and 11 bases separated the two germline ends. The CDR3 sequence is CASSLEGGKVNTEAFF. DNA of the CDR3: TGTGCCAGCAGCTTAGAGGGAGGGAAGGTGAACACTGAAGCTTTCTTT.

The chain joins TRBV10-3 to TRBJ1-2; 9 bases fit TRBD1. CDR1 ENHRY and CDR2 SYGVKD come from the germline V gene. The V segment lost 5 bases and the J segment 6 bases; nucleotides outside the gene matches: 7. This CDR3 spans 14 amino acids. The CDR3 DNA sequence: TGTGCCATCAGTAAAACAGGGGGCGCGGATGGCTACACCTTC. Its protein product is CAISKTGGADGYTF.

The J gene is TRBJ2-7, the V gene TRBV5-5, with TRBD2 matching over 10 bases. CDR1 and CDR2 (germline): SGHKS, YYEKEE (reference sequence). The CDR3 sequence is 17 residues long. The J segment lost 2 bases and the V segment lost 2 bases, leaving 10 bases of the junction unmatched. This chain's CDR3 is CASSFSVAGGSPYEQYF. Here the CDR3 DNA reads TGTGCCAGCAGCTTTTCTGTAGCGGGGGGTTCCCCCTACGAGCAGTACTTC.

The gene calls are TRBV19 and TRBJ1-4; 10 bases map to TRBD1. CDR1 is LNHDA, CDR2 SQIVND, per germline (reference sequence). V lost 5 bases, J lost 7 bases, and 4 bases stayed unmatched. The CDR3 has 14 amino acids. CDR3 region: CASSRQGAVEKLFF. In nucleotides, the CDR3 is TGTGCCAGTAGTCGACAGGGGGCCGTTGAAAAACTGTTTTTT.

The rearrangement uses TRBV19 and TRBJ2-2; no clear D gene. Germline V lookup: CDR1 LNHDA, CDR2 SQIVND (reference sequence). This CDR3 has 14 amino acids. Trimming cost V 6 bases and J 8 bases, with 16 bases left between them. The CDR3 reads CASSQPRRVGELFF. The DNA for the CDR3 is TGTGCCAGTAGCCAACCCCGCCGGGTGGGGGAGCTGTTTTTT. Full variable domain (rest looked up from reference TRBV19 and TRBJ2-2): DGGITQSPKYLFRKEGQNVTLSCEQNLNHDAMYWYRQDPGQGLRLIYYSQIVNDFQKGDIAEGYSVSREKKESFPLTVTSAQKNPTAFYLCASSQPRRVGELFFGEGSRLTVL.

V usage is TRBV27 and J usage is TRBJ1-2; TRBD1 aligns across 7 bases. This CDR3 contains 16 residues. With 6 bases clipped from V and 5 bases from J, the junction kept 15 bases outside the gene matches. Germline loops: CDR1 MNHEY, CDR2 SMNVEV (reference sequence). The CDR3 DNA reads TGTGCCAGCAGCCGTGACTACCAGGGGGGCGGGTATGGCTACACCTTC. Its translation is CASSRDYQGGGYGYTF.

The chain joins TRBV4-1 to TRBJ2-1, with D perhaps TRBD1 (5 bases). Germline lookup yields CDR1 MGHRA and CDR2 YSYEKL. V lost 5 bases to trimming and J lost 6 bases, with 11 bases between them. This CDR3 has 13 residues. CDR3 residues: CASSSRQGNEQFF. CDR3 bases: TGCGCCAGCAGCAGTCGCCAGGGCAATGAGCAGTTCTTC.

The J gene is TRBJ1-1, the V gene TRBV12-3 or TRBV12-4, with a possible D match to TRBD1 (6 bases). This CDR3 is built from 13 residues. Trimming left V 10 bases short and J 2 bases short, with 14 bases between. The CDR3, as DNA: TGTGCCACCAGCCGGGACACCAACACTGAAGCTTTCTTT. Its protein product is CATSRDTNTEAFF.

The chain has TRBV2 and TRBJ1-3; TRBD1 aligns across 7 bases. Germline CDR1 reads SNHLY; CDR2 reads FYNNEI. V was clipped by 8 bases and J by 0 bases; unmatched bases: 4. The CDR3 runs to 14 residues. In nucleotides, the CDR3 is TGTGCCAGCCAAAACAGGGGCTCTGGAAACACCATATATTTT. It yields the protein CASQNRGSGNTIYF.

The sample holds a few counts of this clone. The rearrangement uses TRBV2 and TRBJ2-2; D unresolved. Germline values: CDR1 SNHLY, CDR2 FYNNEI. The CDR3 is 12 residues long. The V and J ends lost 6 bases and 5 bases respectively, with 7 bases between them. The CDR3 DNA follows: TGTGCCAGCAGGTTGGAGACCGGGGAGCTGTTTTTT. Translating gives CASRLETGELFF.

This clone was detected a few times. The chain carries TRBV28 and TRBJ1-2; 7 bases are shared with TRBD1. The CDR3 sequence is 17 residues long. Germline V gene sequence: CDR1 MDHEN, CDR2 SYDVKM. V shed 3 bases, J shed 2 bases, and the junction held 12 bases outside the gene matches. In nucleotides, the CDR3 is TGTGCCAGCAGTTTCCCCACCTTGACAGGGACAAACTATGGCTACACCTTC. Translating it yields CASSFPTLTGTNYGYTF.

This clone came up a few times. The gene calls are TRBV7-8 and TRBJ1-5, with 7 bases lining up with TRBD1. Germline values: CDR1 SGHVS, CDR2 FQNEAQ. The CDR3 consists of 14 residues. With 4 bases clipped from V and 4 bases from J, the junction kept 4 bases outside the gene matches. This CDR3 is CASSSRTGNQPQHF. The DNA of the CDR3 is TGTGCCAGCAGCTCACGGACAGGTAATCAGCCCCAGCATTTT.

CDR3 sequence reads: CATSRVGGYTF. The CDR3, as DNA: TGTGCCACCAGCAGAGTCGGGGGCTACACCTTC. The chain couples TRBV15 to TRBJ1-2; D is ambiguous. Germline CDR1 and CDR2: LNHNV and YYDKDF (reference sequence). This CDR3 has 11 residues. V gave up 1 base and J gave up 8 bases, with 5 bases separating them.

V gene TRBV19 combines with J gene TRBJ1-6; TRBD1 matches at 9 bases. Germline assignment: CDR1 LNHDA and CDR2 SQIVND (reference sequence). The CDR3 length is 14 residues. With 7 bases clipped from V and 5 bases from J, the junction kept 3 bases outside the gene matches. As DNA, the CDR3 is TGTGCCAGTACGGGGACAGGGAATAATTCACCCCTCCACTTT. This gives the protein CASTGTGNNSPLHF.

This chain connects TRBV19 to TRBJ1-4; D not resolved. Germline lookup yields CDR1 LNHDA and CDR2 SQIVND (reference sequence). The V and J ends lost 7 bases and 8 bases respectively, with 11 bases between them. CDR3 length equals 12 residues. In DNA, the CDR3 is TGTGCCAGTACCACTGCCCGGGAAAAACTGTTTTTT. Translation: CASTTAREKLFF.

This clone was counted a few times. V and J are TRBV28 and TRBJ1-3, with 7 bases identical to TRBD1. The CDR3 has 14 amino acids. Germline loops: CDR1 MDHEN, CDR2 SYDVKM. The V segment lost 6 bases and the J segment 8 bases; nucleotides outside the gene matches: 10. The CDR3 loop is CASSRPGTAYTIYF. The CDR3 bases are TGTGCCAGCAGCCGGCCCGGGACAGCATACACCATATATTTT.

This CDR3 reads CASSRTGSSNQPQHF. The CDR3 DNA follows: TGTGCCAGCAGCCGGACAGGGTCGAGCAATCAGCCCCAGCATTTT. The chain is built from TRBV28 and TRBJ1-5; 8 bases align to TRBD1. The CDR3 is 15 residues long. CDR1 is MDHEN, CDR2 SYDVKM, per germline. V was clipped by 6 bases and J by 1 base; unmatched bases: 5.

The chain links TRBV19 to TRBJ1-5, with 9 bases that match TRBD1. CDR3 length equals 16 residues. Germline CDR1 LNHDA, CDR2 SQIVND (reference sequence). V shed 5 bases, J shed 2 bases, and the junction held 7 bases outside the gene matches. CDR3 protein: CASSADRGEGNQPQHF. CDR3 nucleotide sequence: TGTGCCAGTAGTGCCGACAGGGGGGAAGGCAATCAGCCCCAGCATTTT.

The CDR3 nucleotides read TGTGCCAGCTCACCGCTTGCAGCCGGGGAGCTGTTTTTT. Protein: CASSPLAAGELFF. The rearrangement uses TRBV18 and TRBJ2-2; D gene unclear. This CDR3 comprises 13 residues. CDR1 KGHSH and CDR2 LQKENI come from the germline V gene. V was pared by 3 bases and J by 6 bases, with 8 bases between. Full variable domain (rest looked up from reference TRBV18 and TRBJ2-2): NAGVMQNPRHLVRRRGQEARLRCSPMKGHSHVYWYRQLPEEGLKFMVYLQKENIIDESGMPKERFSAEFPKEGPSILRIQQVVRGDSAAYFCASSPLAAGELFFGEGSRLTVL.

The gene calls are TRBV29-1 and TRBJ1-1; D is ambiguous. Between the trimmed V and J ends, which lost 5 bases and 2 bases, there was a span of 9 bases. CDR3 length: 12 residues. CDR1 SQVTM and CDR2 ANQGSEA come from the germline V gene. This CDR3 is CSVRETNTEAFF. The CDR3 DNA follows: TGCAGCGTTAGGGAGACCAACACTGAAGCTTTCTTT.

The V call is TRBV2, the J call TRBJ1-5; TRBD1 matches 9 bases. The CDR3 runs to 14 residues. V was clipped by 7 bases and J by 2 bases; unmatched bases: 3. CDR1 SNHLY and CDR2 FYNNEI come from the germline V gene. The CDR3 protein is CASNRDRGNQPQHF. CDR3 sequence (DNA): TGTGCCAGCAACCGGGACAGGGGCAATCAGCCCCAGCATTTT.

The gene calls are TRBV12-5 and TRBJ2-5; D possibly corresponds to TRBD1 (5 bases). The CDR3 contains 13 residues. Looked up from germline, CDR1 is LGHNT and CDR2 is FRNRAP. V dropped 5 bases and J dropped 5 bases, with 12 bases sitting between them. CDR3 sequence reads: CASGQGLGETQYF. The CDR3 coding sequence is TGTGCTAGTGGTCAGGGCCTAGGGGAGACCCAGTACTTC. Full variable domain (missing parts from reference TRBV12-5 and TRBJ2-5): DARVTQTPRHKVTEMGQEVTMRCQPILGHNTVFWYRQTMMQGLELLAYFRNRAPLDDSGMPKDRFSAEMPDATLATLKIQPSEPRDSAVYFCASGQGLGETQYFGPGTRLLVL.